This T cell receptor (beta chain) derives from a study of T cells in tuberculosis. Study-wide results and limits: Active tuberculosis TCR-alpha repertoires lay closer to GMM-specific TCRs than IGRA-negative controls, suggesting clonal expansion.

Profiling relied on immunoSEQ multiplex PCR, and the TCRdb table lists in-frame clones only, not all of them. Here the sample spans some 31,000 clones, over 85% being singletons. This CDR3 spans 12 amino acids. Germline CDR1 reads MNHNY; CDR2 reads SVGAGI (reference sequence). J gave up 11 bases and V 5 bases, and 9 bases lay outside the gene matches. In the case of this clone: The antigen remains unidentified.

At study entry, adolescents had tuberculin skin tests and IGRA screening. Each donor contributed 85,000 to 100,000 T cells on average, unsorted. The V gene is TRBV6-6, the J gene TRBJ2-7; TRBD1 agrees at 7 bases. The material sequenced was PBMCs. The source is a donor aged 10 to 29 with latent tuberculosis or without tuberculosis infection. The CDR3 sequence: CASSRSTGQEYF. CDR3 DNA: TGTGCCAGCAGTCGATCGACAGGGCAGGAGTACTTC.